Shown below are 5 T cell receptor beta chains from a single sample sequenced in a study of tumor-infiltrating lymphocytes in primary liver carcinoma. The authors made TCR beta cDNA from around 500 ng total RNA with a constant-region primer. Three nested multiplex PCR rounds, a slightly modified ARM-PCR, produced the libraries for TCR beta. Both of the initial two PCR rounds ran for around 9 cycles and employed TRBV1-TRBV30 forward primers alongside a C-beta reverse primer. TCRdb analysed the multiplex PCR reads with MiXCR anew, one entry per CDR3 protein. Here the sample spans about 330,000 distinct CDR3 sequences, 65% being singletons. Both blood RNA, taken from unsorted whole blood, and germline DNA were extracted. The specimen sequenced was peripheral blood. Source of these receptors: a man in his forties or fifties with primary liver carcinoma and hepatitis B virus infection.

Concerning this clonotype itself: A much larger clone is a single base away; this may be a read error. J is TRBJ2-3 and V is TRBV10-3; tentatively, D is TRBD2 (6 bases). Per germline, CDR1 ENHRY and CDR2 SYGVKD. Trimming pared 11 bases from V and 2 bases from J, leaving 8 bases between. The CDR3 has 11 amino acids. As DNA, the CDR3 is TGTGCCTCGGGGGACACAGATACGCAGTATTTT. It yields the protein CASGDTDTQYF.

About this clonotype itself: The junction and the germline gene differ at one end; a read error may be behind it. This sequence joins TRBV11-2 and TRBJ2-7; D unclear. CDR1 is SGHAT and CDR2 is FQNNGV in the germline V gene. The length of the CDR3 is 14 residues. CDR3 protein: CASSLVWTRDEQYF. The CDR3 nucleotides read TGTGCCAGTAGCTTGGTGTGGACGAGAGACGAGCAGTACTTC.

V and J are TRBV29-1 and TRBJ2-1, with D hard to call. The CDR3 covers 12 residues. Trimming cost V 7 bases and J 3 bases, with 10 bases left between them. Per the germline V gene, CDR1 is SQVTM and CDR2 is ANQGSEA. The DNA for the CDR3 is TGCAGCGCTTGGGATGGCTACAATGAGCAGTTCTTC. As protein: CSAWDGYNEQFF.

Note on this clonotype: A much larger clone sits a single nucleotide away, making a read error possible. The chain recombines TRBV4-1 with TRBJ1-1; D may be TRBD1 (5 bases). Germline loops: CDR1 MGHRA, CDR2 YSYEKL. This CDR3 is built from 16 residues. V was clipped by 0 bases and J by 3 bases, with 14 bases between them. The CDR3 reads CASSQDGAVWDTEAFF. Here the CDR3 DNA reads TGCGCCAGCAGCCAAGATGGGGCCGTATGGGACACTGAAGCTTTCTTT.

As to this clonotype: With a much larger clone just one base away, this may be a read error. This chain links TRBV11-3 with TRBJ2-1, with 9 bases lining up with TRBD2. Per the germline V gene, CDR1 is SGHNT and CDR2 is YENEEA. The CDR3 is 14 amino acids. The CDR3 DNA follows: TGTACCAGCAGCTTTAATAGCGGGAGTAGGGAGCAGTTCTTC. Its translation: CTSSFNSGSREQFF.